A selection of T cell receptor beta chains follows, all from one sample in a study of PD-1 blockade in classical Hodgkin lymphoma. The table came from immunoSEQ multiplex PCR; TCRdb's copy has only in-frame clones and leaves some out. The table shows around 19,000 clones, with approximately 72% occurring only once. The starting material was peripheral blood mononuclear cells (PBMCs), obtained at baseline. The receptor source for this set is a human donor with classical Hodgkin lymphoma. Both conserved end residues are part of each CDR3. Each record gives: V gene, J gene, D gene, clone size, CDR3 protein, CDR3 DNA. D genes are given only for firm matches. Clone size appears in some rows only: once, few, many, or a class for an expanded clone.

V: TRBV5-1; J: TRBJ1-2; D: -; size: -; CDR3: CASSPSLRDYGYTF; DNA: TGCGCCAGCAGCCCCTCCTTGAGGGACTATGGCTACACCTTC
V: TRBV28; J: TRBJ1-2; D: TRBD1; size: -; CDR3: CASSLGTAGGGYTF; DNA: TGTGCCAGCAGTTTAGGGACAGCCGGTGGTGGCTACACCTTC
V: TRBV30; J: TRBJ1-1; D: -; size: few; CDR3: CAYWTLGAEAFF; DNA: TGTGCCTACTGGACCCTTGGGGCTGAAGCTTTCTTT
V: TRBV7-9; J: TRBJ1-2; D: -; size: -; CDR3: CASSRAGTGYGYTF; DNA: TGTGCCAGCAGTCGGGCGGGGACGGGGTATGGCTACACCTTC
V: TRBV10-1; J: TRBJ1-3; D: -; size: -; CDR3: CASSATRSGNTIYF; DNA: TGCGCCAGCAGTGCAACAAGATCTGGAAACACCATATATTTT
V: TRBV15; J: TRBJ2-5; D: TRBD2; size: -; CDR3: CATSSREGVGKETQYF; DNA: TGTGCCACCAGCAGCCGGGAGGGCGTGGGGAAAGAGACCCAGTACTTC
V: TRBV6-1; J: TRBJ2-3; D: -; size: -; CDR3: CASSVGATDTQYF; DNA: TGTGCCAGCAGTGTAGGGGCAACAGATACGCAGTATTTT
V: TRBV10-3; J: TRBJ1-1; D: TRBD1; size: -; CDR3: CAIKPTGGNTEAFF; DNA: TGTGCCATCAAACCGACAGGGGGGAACACTGAAGCTTTCTTT
V: TRBV19; J: TRBJ1-5; D: TRBD1; size: few; CDR3: CASSIRHLTGGGGQPQHF; DNA: TGTGCCAGTAGTATACGCCATCTTACAGGGGGCGGGGGTCAGCCCCAGCATTTT
V: TRBV5-1; J: TRBJ1-3; D: -; size: -; CDR3: CASSLDGVGNTIYF; DNA: TGCGCCAGCAGCTTGGATGGGGTCGGAAACACCATATATTTT
V: TRBV30; J: TRBJ2-5; D: TRBD1; size: few; CDR3: CAWSSGTGDETQYF; DNA: TGTGCCTGGAGTTCCGGGACAGGGGACGAGACCCAGTACTTC
V: TRBV5-1; J: TRBJ2-5; D: -; size: once; CDR3: CASSLVGGPETQYF; DNA: TGCGCCAGCAGCTTGGTGGGGGGGCCAGAGACCCAGTACTTC
V: TRBV2; J: TRBJ2-7; D: -; size: -; CDR3: CASSEHQGRGYEQYF; DNA: TGTGCCAGCAGTGAACATCAGGGCAGGGGCTACGAGCAGTACTTC
V: TRBV28; J: TRBJ1-4; D: -; size: -; CDR3: CASTYQSIPNEKLFF; DNA: TGTGCCAGCACCTATCAATCAATACCTAATGAAAAACTGTTTTTT
V: TRBV5-6; J: TRBJ1-6; D: -; size: few; CDR3: CASRSRTFTGNSPLHF; DNA: TGTGCCAGCAGAAGTCGAACCTTTACAGGGAATTCACCCCTCCACTTT
V: TRBV4-1; J: TRBJ2-7; D: TRBD2; size: few; CDR3: CASSLAQRGGYEQYF; DNA: TGCGCCAGCAGCCTTGCTCAGCGGGGGGGCTACGAGCAGTACTTC
V: TRBV28; J: TRBJ2-7; D: -; size: few; CDR3: CASSQDIYEQYF; DNA: TGTGCCAGCAGTCAGGACATCTACGAGCAGTACTTC
V: TRBV6-6; J: TRBJ1-5; D: TRBD1; size: -; CDR3: CASSSGQNSNQPQHF; DNA: TGTGCCAGCAGTTCGGGACAGAATAGCAATCAGCCCCAGCATTTT
V: TRBV28; J: TRBJ1-4; D: TRBD1; size: -; CDR3: CASSSSGDRGLSNEKLFF; DNA: TGTGCCAGCAGTAGTTCGGGGGACAGGGGGCTTTCTAATGAAAAACTGTTTTTT
V: TRBV4-1; J: TRBJ2-1; D: TRBD2; size: -; CDR3: CASSQERGSSYNEQFF; DNA: TGCGCCAGCAGCCAAGAGCGGGGGAGCTCCTACAATGAGCAGTTCTTC
V: TRBV9; J: TRBJ2-1; D: -; size: -; CDR3: CASSVEGEQFF; DNA: TGTGCCAGCAGCGTGGAGGGTGAGCAGTTCTTC
V: TRBV6-5; J: TRBJ2-5; D: -; size: -; CDR3: CASSYSRWETQYF; DNA: TGTGCCAGCAGTTACTCCAGGTGGGAGACCCAGTACTTC
V: TRBV7-9; J: TRBJ1-1; D: TRBD1; size: -; CDR3: CASSLGTGGNTEAFF; DNA: TGTGCCAGCAGCTTAGGCACAGGGGGGAACACTGAAGCTTTCTTT